Detailed here is one TCR beta chain. The target of this receptor is not known. No much larger clonotype is one base removed from it; base qualities were not supplied. The sample comes from a study of T cell changes during pregnancy in multiple sclerosis (dated by TCRdb to between 2019 and 2020). For the wider study: In women with multiple sclerosis, the researchers looked at how the T cell repertoire shifted as pregnancy progressed.

Inclusive of the bounding cysteine and phenylalanine, the CDR3 is 14 residues long. Only the CDR3 DNA is retained, 42 bases long and in frame from the first base. Trimmed from V: 6 bases; trimmed from J: 2 bases; junction bases lacking a gene match: 5. Per the germline V gene, SGHRS is the CDR1 and YFSETQ is the CDR2. Library preparation used the immunoSEQ multiplex PCR assay. In its TCRdb copy, this immuneACCESS table keeps in-frame sequences only and misses some clones. Where compared with another copy, unresolved V genes explain less than half of these, and the others have no known cause. This sample holds 55,000 to 65,000 clones; roughly 92% were observed only once. The top ten hold roughly 1.5% of the sample.

The chain is encoded by TRBV5-1 joined to TRBJ2-3; TRBD1 aligns with 8 central bases. This specimen consisted of peripheral blood, obtained in the second trimester of pregnancy. This TCR was recovered from a female donor with multiple sclerosis, enrolled in a pregnancy study. Read as DNA, the sequence is TGCGCCAGCACCGAGACAGGGGACACAGATACGCAGTATTTT. Translated, it gives CASTETGDTDTQYF.